What follows describes a single T cell receptor (beta chain). This sample is part of a study of blood T cell repertoires in COVID-19. The CDR3 covers 16 residues. Germline loops: CDR1 KGHDR, CDR2 SFDVKD. The ends lost 4 bases at V and 1 base at J; junction bases unmatched: 6. Original methodology: Amplification from reference gene primers served as the basis for estimated nucleated cell counts. Assay: immunoSEQ multiplex PCR; the TCRdb copy retains only in-frame clones and omits some. The V and J calls and clone size were taken over from that table, and D and trimming were inferred from the DNA. The sample contains fewer than 100,000 clones, about 80% of which appear only once.

The clonotype comes from a man in his sixties or seventies with acute or convalescent COVID-19. J is TRBJ2-5 and V is TRBV24-1; TRBD2 matches 9 bases. The sequenced sample was peripheral blood. The CDR3 nucleotides are TGTGCCACCAGTGACCCTAGCGGGACCAGCCAAGAGACCCAGTACTTC. The encoded protein is CATSDPSGTSQETQYF.